The clone carrying this T cell receptor (beta chain) qualifies as medium-sized (0.01 to 0.1%). This record belongs to a study of graft-versus-host responses after intestinal transplantation. At the level of the study: Following induction with anti-thymocyte globulin, all recipients were given tacrolimus and steroids for three to four years.

Study-level findings and limits: GvH clones turned up in recipient marrow; some had shown up first in ileum or blood.

The method was immunoSEQ multiplex PCR; TCRdb's version includes in-frame clones alone and lacks a portion of them. The repertoire holds about 8,000 clones, with about a third as singletons. The culture paired approximately 200,000 irradiated violet-dye-labeled stimulators with approximately 200,000 CFSE-labeled responders. The responders that had proliferated, CFSE-low CD3+CD4+ and CD3+CD8+ cells, were sorted after the reaction. Germline lookup yields CDR1 LGHNA and CDR2 YNFKEQ. V gave up 0 bases and J gave up 2 bases, with 8 bases separating them. The CDR3 length is 15 residues. The clonotype originates from a human patient who received an intestinal transplant. This chain joins TRBV4-2 and TRBJ2-1, with D maybe TRBD1 (6 bases). The input for sequencing was alloreactive CD8+ T cells from a mixed lymphocyte reaction culture, taken before intestinal transplant. Subset meaning: CFSE-low proliferating T cells sorted from roughly six-day pre-transplant mixed lymphocyte reaction (GvH or HvG direction). The chain's CDR3 is CASSQDGTTYNEQFF. Written as DNA, the CDR3 is TGTGCCAGCAGCCAAGATGGGACAACCTACAATGAGCAGTTCTTC.